This record covers a single T cell receptor (beta chain). No antigen is known for it. The missing conserved phenylalanine or tryptophan at the end of this CDR3 makes a read error likely. The DNA is omitted, as the CDR3 cannot be located on it reliably, and the CDR3 follows TCRdb's listing. This record comes from a study of radiation and T cells in renal cell carcinoma. Whole-study results and caveats: Without pretreatment biopsies, baseline tumor clonotype presence was undetermined. From baseline, blood top tumor clonotypes peaked at 2 weeks post-radiation.

The method was immunoSEQ multiplex PCR; TCRdb's version includes in-frame clones alone and lacks a portion of them. The data show around 94,000 clones, 85% seen once. The CDR3 is 9 residues long, ends included. Time point meaning: blood 4 weeks post-SBRT, at nephrectomy. Noted treatment: 15 Gy SBRT to primary tumor, nephrectomy 4 weeks later. Nephrectomy followed 15 Gy stereotactic body radiation by 4 weeks. Clear cell pathology was present in this patient's renal cell carcinoma. This clonotype was obtained from a man aged 45-65 years with renal cell carcinoma. J is TRBJ1-4 and V is TRBV21-1. TRBV21-1 is noted as a pseudogene. The specimen comprised blood, sampled from a patient whose treatment included radiotherapy and nephrectomy. CDR3 loop: CASGVRLSL.